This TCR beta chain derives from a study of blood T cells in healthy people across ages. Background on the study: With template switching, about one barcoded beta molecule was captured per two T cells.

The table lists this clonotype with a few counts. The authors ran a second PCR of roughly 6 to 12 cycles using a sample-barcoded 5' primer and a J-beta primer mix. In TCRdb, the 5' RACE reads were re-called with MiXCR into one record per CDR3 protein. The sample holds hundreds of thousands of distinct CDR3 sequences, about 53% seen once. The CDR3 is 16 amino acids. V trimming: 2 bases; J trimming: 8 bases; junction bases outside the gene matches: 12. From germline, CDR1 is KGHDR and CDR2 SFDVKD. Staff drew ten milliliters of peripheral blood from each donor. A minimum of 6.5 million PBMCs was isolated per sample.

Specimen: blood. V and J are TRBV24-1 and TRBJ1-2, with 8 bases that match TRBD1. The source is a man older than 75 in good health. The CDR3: CATSDSDRESLGGYTF. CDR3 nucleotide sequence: TGTGCCACCAGTGATTCGGACAGGGAGTCCCTCGGGGGCTACACCTTC.